Listed here are 20 T cell receptor beta chains from one sample, sequenced in a study of breast tumors, draining lymph nodes, adjacent tissues. TCRdb itself ran the multiplex PCR reads through MiXCR, one entry per CDR3 protein. The table shows about 230,000 distinct CDR3 sequences, with around 32% occurring only once. Axillary draining lymph nodes of breast cancer patients supplied the node samples. Sequences were obtained from axillary lymph node tissue. The receptors shown here come from a female donor with breast cancer. Some clones in this sample may be carry-over from other donors' samples.

Details on this clonotype: At one boundary the junction diverges from the germline segment, which might be a read error. This chain uses TRBV28 with TRBJ2-4; 7 nucleotides match TRBD1. CDR1 is MDHEN and CDR2 is SYDVKM in the germline V gene. This CDR3 is built from 12 residues. This CDR3 is CASSLRTGGLCF. The CDR3 coding sequence is TGTGCCAGCAGTTTAAGGACAGGTGGGCTGTGCTTC.

This clonotype has a count of ten or more. The chain uses TRBV6-1 and TRBJ2-2; TRBD2 matches 9 bases. The CDR3 runs 17 residues. V dropped 5 bases and J dropped 5; count of bases not matched to a gene: 12. The germline V gene has CDR1 MNHNS and CDR2 SASEGT. The CDR3 nucleotides are TGTGCCAGCAGTCTGCCCAGGGGACTAGCAAGAACCGGGGAGCTGTTTTTT. It yields the protein CASSLPRGLARTGELFF.

This clonotype occurred once. This rearrangement joins TRBV20-1 to TRBJ1-5; 7 bases are a match to TRBD1. Germline V lookup: CDR1 DFQATT, CDR2 SNEGSKA (reference sequence). The trim removed 1 base at V and 5 bases at J, leaving 2 bases unmatched. The CDR3 has 13 residues. This chain's CDR3 is CSARVRGHQPQHF. The CDR3 nucleotides are TGCAGTGCTAGAGTAAGGGGGCATCAGCCCCAGCATTTT.

This clonotype was seen a handful of times. Being one base from a much bigger clone, this may be a read error. The chain uses TRBV5-6 and TRBJ2-1, with D perhaps assigned TRBD1 or TRBD2 (5 bases each). CDR3 length: 15 amino acids. V was trimmed by 1 base and J by 6 bases, leaving 14 bases between them. The germline gives CDR1 SGHDT, CDR2 YYEEEE. CDR3 nucleotide sequence: TGTGCCAGCAGCTTGATTGGGGCGGAGGCCAATGAGCAGTTCTTC. The encoded protein is CASSLIGAEANEQFF.

This clonotype has ten or more counts. This sequence joins TRBV10-2 and TRBJ1-5, with D tentatively TRBD1 (5 bases). The CDR3 runs 16 residues. With 0 bases removed from V and 4 bases from J, the gap between germline ends came to 13 bases. The germline CDR1 and CDR2 sequences are WSHSY and SAAADI. CDR3 coding DNA: TGCGCCAGCAGTGAGTCGACGCCAGGGCTTAATCAGCCCCAGCATTTT. Its protein product is CASSESTPGLNQPQHF.

The table lists this clonotype with many counts. The rearrangement joins TRBV2 to TRBJ2-3; D may be TRBD1 (6 bases). From germline, CDR1 is SNHLY and CDR2 FYNNEI. The CDR3 is made up of 13 amino acids. V was clipped by 3 bases and J by 4 bases, with 8 bases between them. The CDR3 DNA is TGTGCCAGCAGTGATAAGGGGGCAGATACGCAGTATTTT. It encodes CASSDKGADTQYF.

This clonotype was counted ten times or more. The V and J genes are TRBV24-1 and TRBJ1-2; tentatively, D is TRBD1 (5 bases). Germline assignment: CDR1 KGHDR and CDR2 SFDVKD. V was trimmed by 4 bases and J by 4 bases, leaving 6 bases between them. The CDR3 extends over 12 amino acids. The chain's CDR3 is CATSEGVYGYTF. The CDR3, as DNA: TGTGCCACCAGTGAAGGGGTCTATGGCTACACCTTC.

Worth noting for this clonotype: It may be a read error: a sequence one base away is much more abundant. The V and J genes are TRBV30 and TRBJ2-7; TRBD2 aligns across 11 bases. CDR3 size: 13 residues. The V gene's germline CDR1 is GTSNPN and CDR2 SVGIG (reference sequence). CDR3 in DNA: TGTGCCTGGAAGCGACTAGCGGGATACGAGCAGTGCTTC. Translating it yields CAWKRLAGYEQCF.

Ten or more counts support this clonotype. CDR3 DNA: TGCGCCAGCAGCCTGAGATTGGGGCGGGGCCAAGAGACCCAGTACTTC. Protein: CASSLRLGRGQETQYF. This chain joins TRBV5-1 and TRBJ2-5; maybe TRBD2 (6 bases). Trimming removed 4 bases at V and 1 base at J, with 17 bases between. Germline CDR1 and CDR2: SGHRS and YFSETQ. This CDR3 region has 16 residues.

The genes are TRBV20-1 and TRBJ1-2; D is possibly TRBD1 (6 bases). Trimming left V 2 bases short and J 8 bases short, with 18 bases between. The CDR3 is 14 residues long. CDR1 is DFQATT and CDR2 is SNEGSKA in the germline V gene (reference sequence). The CDR3 loop reads CSARNRESVRGYTF. CDR3 nucleotides: TGCAGTGCTAGAAACAGGGAGAGCGTGAGAGGCTACACCTTC.

This clonotype was counted ten times or more. This chain uses TRBV7-2 with TRBJ2-1, with D maybe TRBD1 (5 bases). Deletions cut 5 bases from V and 12 bases from J, with 20 bases between. The CDR3 is 14 amino acids. Germline V CDR1 and CDR2: SGHTA, FQGNSA. In DNA form, the CDR3 reads TGTGCCAGCAGCCTAATTACAACTCCCCAGGGGCAGTTCTTC. It translates to CASSLITTPQGQFF.

Ten or more counts support this clonotype. This chain links TRBV15 with TRBJ2-1; TRBD2 aligns across 7 bases. CDR1 LNHNV and CDR2 YYDKDF come from the germline V gene (reference sequence). Trimming cost V 3 bases and J 2 bases; bases outside gene matches: 4. The CDR3 has 15 residues. The CDR3 reads CATSRGGGAYNEQFF. Written as DNA, the CDR3 is TGTGCCACCAGCAGGGGGGGGGGGGCCTACAATGAGCAGTTCTTC.

There are many counts of this clonotype. The chain couples TRBV24-1 to TRBJ2-1, with D uncertain. Germline V gives CDR1 KGHDR, CDR2 SFDVKD. The CDR3 sequence is 14 residues long. With 4 bases removed from V and 5 bases from J, the gap between germline ends came to 11 bases. The DNA of the CDR3 is TGTGCCACCAGTGACTCGGGCCGAAACAATGAGCAGTTCTTC. This codes for CATSDSGRNNEQFF.

This clonotype was counted at least ten times. The rearrangement joins TRBV20-1 to TRBJ1-5; D not certain. Trimming took off 3 bases at V and 7 bases at J, with 16 bases between the two ends. Germline loops: CDR1 DFQATT, CDR2 SNEGSKA (reference sequence). This CDR3 has 14 amino acids. CDR3 sequence reads: CSASRRAGRQPQHF. In DNA, the CDR3 is TGCAGTGCTAGTCGACGGGCAGGTCGACAGCCCCAGCATTTT.

This clonotype occurred many times. The chain has TRBV20-1 and TRBJ2-1; D is possibly TRBD1 (6 bases). V lost 7 bases and J lost 2, with 18 bases in between. Germline values: CDR1 DFQATT, CDR2 SNEGSKA (reference sequence). The CDR3 is 15 residues long. The CDR3 reads CSVYRTDLAYNEQFF. Here the CDR3 DNA reads TGCAGTGTCTACCGGACAGACCTTGCCTACAATGAGCAGTTCTTC.

The V gene is TRBV20-1, the J gene TRBJ2-5; the match to TRBD1 covers 10 bases. Unmatched junction bases numbered 13, after V lost 4 bases and J lost 2 bases. The CDR3 runs to 17 residues. From germline, CDR1 is DFQATT and CDR2 SNEGSKA (reference sequence). The CDR3 bases are TGCAGTGCTAAGGGGACAGGGGCGCCGTACAGGCAAGAGACCCAGTACTTC. Its protein is CSAKGTGAPYRQETQYF.

This clonotype was detected many times. The chain combines TRBV19 with TRBJ2-3; TRBD2 aligns across 8 bases. Germline V CDR1 and CDR2: LNHDA, SQIVND (reference sequence). The V gene end was trimmed by 3 bases and the J gene end by 2 bases; junction bases not matched to a gene: 22. This CDR3 spans 21 amino acids. CDR3: CASSISGDFPPPPLNTDTQYF. In nucleotides, the CDR3 is TGTGCCAGTAGTATTAGCGGGGACTTCCCCCCTCCACCACTCAACACAGATACGCAGTATTTT.

There are many counts of this clonotype. The V gene is TRBV11-3, the J gene TRBJ2-5, with TRBD2 identical over 12 bases. This CDR3 region has 15 residues. Germline values: CDR1 SGHNT, CDR2 YENEEA. Losses at the gene ends were 5 bases for V and 3 bases for J; bases not matched to a gene: 4. The CDR3 DNA is TGTGCCAGCAGCCCGAGACTAGCGGGGGAAGAGACCCAGTACTTC. Protein product: CASSPRLAGEETQYF.

This clonotype was observed at least ten times. The V gene is TRBV5-6, the J gene TRBJ2-2; no reliable D call. V gave up 2 bases and J gave up 6 bases, with 14 bases separating them. CDR3 length: 15 residues. CDR1 is SGHDT and CDR2 is YYEEEE in the germline V gene. CDR3 protein: CASSFTSILAGELFF. Here the CDR3 DNA reads TGTGCCAGCAGCTTTACCTCTATCCTCGCCGGGGAGCTGTTTTTT.

Many counts were recorded for this clonotype. The chain carries TRBV10-3 and TRBJ2-5, with TRBD2 matching 7 bases. Germline V gene data show CDR1 as ENHRY and CDR2 as SYGVKD. With V trimmed by 0 bases and J by 5 bases, 9 bases remained unmatched. The CDR3 sequence is 16 residues long. CDR3 DNA: TGTGCCATCAGTGAGTCGAGGCGGGAGTCAGAGGAGACCCAGTACTTC. The encoded protein is CAISESRRESEETQYF.